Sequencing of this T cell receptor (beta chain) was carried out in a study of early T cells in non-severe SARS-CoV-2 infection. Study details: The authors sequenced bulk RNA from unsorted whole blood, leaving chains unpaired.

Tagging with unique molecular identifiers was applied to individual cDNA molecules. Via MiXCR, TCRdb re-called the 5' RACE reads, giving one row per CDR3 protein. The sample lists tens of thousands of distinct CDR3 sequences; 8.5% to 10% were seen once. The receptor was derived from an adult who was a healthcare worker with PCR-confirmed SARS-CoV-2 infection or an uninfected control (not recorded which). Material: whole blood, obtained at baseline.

DNA for the CDR3: TGTGCCAGCAGTTCCCGGGCTAATTCACCCCTCCACTTT. Translating gives CASSSRANSPLHF. The chain is built from TRBV6-6 and TRBJ1-6; the D is unclear. Germline V gives CDR1 MNHNY, CDR2 SVGAGI (reference sequence). The CDR3 spans 13 residues. Between the trimmed V and J ends, which lost 4 bases and 6 bases, there was a span of 7 bases.